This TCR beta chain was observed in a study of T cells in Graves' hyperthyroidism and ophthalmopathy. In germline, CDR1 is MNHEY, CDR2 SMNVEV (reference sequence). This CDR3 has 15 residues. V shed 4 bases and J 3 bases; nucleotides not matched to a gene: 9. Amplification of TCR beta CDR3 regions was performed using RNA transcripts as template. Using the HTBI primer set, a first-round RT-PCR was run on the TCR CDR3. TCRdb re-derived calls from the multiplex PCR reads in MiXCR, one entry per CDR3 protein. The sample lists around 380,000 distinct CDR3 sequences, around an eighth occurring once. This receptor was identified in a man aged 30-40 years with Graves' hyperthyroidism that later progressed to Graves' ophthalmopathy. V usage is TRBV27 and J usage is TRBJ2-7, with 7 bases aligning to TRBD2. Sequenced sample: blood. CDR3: CASSSLGTNLYEQYF. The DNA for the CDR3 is TGTGCCAGCAGTTCCCTCGGGACTAACCTCTACGAGCAGTACTTC.